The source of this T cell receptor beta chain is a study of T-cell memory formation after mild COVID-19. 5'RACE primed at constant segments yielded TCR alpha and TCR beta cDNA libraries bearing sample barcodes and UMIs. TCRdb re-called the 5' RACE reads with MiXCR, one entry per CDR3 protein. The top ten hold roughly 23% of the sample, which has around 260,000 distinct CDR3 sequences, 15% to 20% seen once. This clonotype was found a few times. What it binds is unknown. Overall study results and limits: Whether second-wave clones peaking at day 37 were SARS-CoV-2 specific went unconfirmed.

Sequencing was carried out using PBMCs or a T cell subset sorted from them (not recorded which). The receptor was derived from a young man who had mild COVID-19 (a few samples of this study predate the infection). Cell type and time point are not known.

For the CDR3, the DNA is TGTGCCAGCAGTTTACCGGGCGGGCTAGCCAAAAACATTCAGTACTTC. Translating it yields CASSLPGGLAKNIQYF. The rearrangement uses TRBV28 and TRBJ2-4; possibly TRBD2 for D (5 bases). The ends were cut back, 2 bases at V and 0 bases at J, with 11 bases in the middle. CDR1 MDHEN and CDR2 SYDVKM come from the germline V gene. This CDR3 is built from 16 residues.